These 8 T cell receptor beta chains were sequenced from one sample in a study of T cells after yellow fever vaccination. TCRdb called the 5' RACE reads again in MiXCR, with one record for every CDR3 protein. The table has under 150,000 distinct CDR3 sequences, about 7.7% seen once. The specimen was CD4+ T cells sorted from PBMCs, collected 5 days after the yellow fever booster vaccination. Receptors were obtained from a young man who received the YFV17D yellow fever vaccine.

This chain joins TRBV5-1 and TRBJ2-7, with TRBD1 identical over 11 bases. Looked up from germline, CDR1 is SGHRS and CDR2 is YFSETQ. This CDR3 has 15 amino acids. The J segment lost 6 bases and the V segment lost 0 bases, leaving 5 bases of the junction unmatched. CDR3 sequence: CASSLGDRGALEQYF. The CDR3 region has the DNA TGCGCCAGCAGCTTGGGGGACAGGGGGGCCCTCGAGCAGTACTTC.

This clonotype was counted many times. The chain is built from TRBV27 and TRBJ2-4, with TRBD1 as a possible D gene (6 bases). The CDR3 totals 14 residues. In germline, CDR1 is MNHEY, CDR2 SMNVEV (reference sequence). V lost 5 bases to trimming and J lost 6 bases, with 14 bases between them. The CDR3 coding sequence is TGTGCCAGCAGTCCACGACAGGCGCTAAACATTCAGTACTTC. It translates to CASSPRQALNIQYF.

This clonotype was recorded many times. The chain joins TRBV4-3 to TRBJ2-3, with D possibly being TRBD2 (6 bases). This CDR3 is built from 16 residues. The V end was cut by 7 bases, the J end by 4 bases, with 21 bases between. CDR1 and CDR2 (germline): LGHNA, YSLEER. The CDR3 region has the DNA TGCGCCAGCACCGTTTTGCCTAGCGCACCTCCAGATACGCAGTATTTT. Its protein is CASTVLPSAPPDTQYF.

This clonotype was counted at least ten times. The chain couples TRBV24-1 to TRBJ2-7, with 8 positions matching TRBD1. In germline, CDR1 is KGHDR, CDR2 SFDVKD. This CDR3 is built from 13 residues. J lost 5 bases, V lost 4 bases, and 3 bases had no gene match. Written as DNA, the CDR3 is TGTGCCACCAGTGAACCAGGGGGCCACGAGCAGTACTTC. As protein: CATSEPGGHEQYF.

This clonotype has ten or more counts. This sequence joins TRBV20-1 and TRBJ2-7; TRBD1 aligns across 9 bases. J was trimmed by 2 bases and V by 4 bases; bases with no gene match: 6. Germline V gene data show CDR1 as DFQATT and CDR2 as SNEGSKA (reference sequence). This CDR3 spans 14 amino acids. DNA of the CDR3: TGCAGTGCTACAGGACAGGGGTTAACCTACGAGCAGTACTTC. Protein sequence: CSATGQGLTYEQYF.

This clonotype was recorded at least ten times. The genes are TRBV7-8 and TRBJ1-4, with TRBD1 matching over 7 bases. V lost 5 bases to trimming and J lost 2 bases; unmatched junction nucleotides: 11. CDR1 and CDR2 from the germline V gene are SGHVS and FQNEAQ. CDR3 size: 17 residues. The DNA for the CDR3 is TGTGCCAGCAGCGGCCGTCTTCCAGGGGGTACTAATGAAAAACTGTTTTTT. Encoded protein: CASSGRLPGGTNEKLFF.

This clonotype was observed many times. The chain combines TRBV5-1 with TRBJ2-3; the match to TRBD2 covers 7 bases. CDR1 is SGHRS, CDR2 YFSETQ, per germline. This CDR3 comprises 14 residues. After removal of 4 bases from V and 5 bases from J, the junction contained 7 bases not matched to a gene. The DNA of the CDR3 is TGCGCCAGCAGCCCCCGACTAGCAAGAGATACGCAGTATTTT. This encodes CASSPRLARDTQYF.

In its sample, this clonotype was seen many times. This chain uses TRBV5-1 with TRBJ2-1; the D gene is possibly TRBD2 (5 bases). The CDR3 runs 15 residues. The germline V gene encodes CDR1 SGHRS and CDR2 YFSETQ. V gave up 1 base and J gave up 7 bases, with 15 bases separating them. The CDR3: CASSLFASPGNEQFF. The CDR3 DNA sequence: TGCGCCAGCAGCTTGTTTGCGTCCCCGGGGAATGAGCAGTTCTTC.